This T cell receptor beta chain was captured in a study of T cell repertoires in cytomegalovirus infection. Study-wide background: CMV infection plus the matching HLA type was flagged by public TCR beta signatures. Notes on the study in general: HLA-C-restricted TCR beta clonotypes specific for CMV led the ex vivo response.

CDR1 is DFQATT and CDR2 is SNEGSKA in the germline V gene (reference sequence). The CDR3 consists of 14 residues. V gave up 5 bases and J gave up 0 bases, with 12 bases separating them. This clonotype was recorded only once. Its matching antigen is unknown. TCRdb itself ran the reads through MiXCR, one entry per CDR3 protein. The profile shows around 740,000 distinct CDR3 sequences, 35% of them singletons. Sequenced material: PBMCs. V gene TRBV20-1 combines with J gene TRBJ2-3; D uncertain. This clonotype was obtained from a human donor in good health (CMV status not recorded). Some clones in this sample may be carry-over from other donors' samples. The CDR3 loop reads CSASRRASTDTQYF. The CDR3 DNA reads TGCAGTGCTTCCAGACGTGCTAGCACAGATACGCAGTATTTT.